This T cell receptor beta chain was identified in a study of blood T cells in healthy people across ages (dated by TCRdb to between 2014 and 2017). Regarding the study in general: In model experiments, roughly one uniquely barcoded TCR beta cDNA molecule per two T cells was captured by template switching. The study analyzed two additional independent replicas of 1 million unique cDNA reads from the same blood draw for two donors, one aged 18 to 29 and one aged 80 or older. To avoid experimental bias, donors of different ages were distributed randomly across sequencing lanes. Four age groups were formed from the donors: young (average approximately 15 years), middle-aged (around 40), aged (about 68) and long-lived (82). Age-related changes in TCR beta repertoire diversity were measured in the study by deep sequencing normalized with unique cDNA molecular identifiers. Points the paper makes about the study in general: Estimates of total diversity from one million sequenced T cells were regarded as lower bounds and underestimates. Observed TCR beta diversity correlated strongly with the percentage of naive T cells measured by flow cytometry. Observed TCR beta diversity per million T cells fell roughly linearly with age, and a significant reduction was already apparent by age roughly 40. Compared with the aged group, the long-lived group had more naive CD4+ T cells, fewer expanded clones and increased TCR diversity, a pattern suggesting age selection. Because the CMV infection status of the donors was unknown, age-related changes in expanded clonotypes may potentially have been confounded. Conclusive comparison of naive and antigen-experienced compartments was prevented by the profiling of bulk unsorted PBMCs.

Library preparation used 5' RACE. Instrument on record: Illumina HiSeq 2500. The second PCR ran for about 7 to 11 cycles and used a J-beta primer mix along with a sample-barcoded 5' primer. Each TCR beta cDNA molecule received a unique molecular identifier from a template-switch 5' adaptor carrying 12 random nucleotides. Each sample yielded at least 2.5 million CDR3-containing paired-end reads. The Mint cDNA synthesis kit, primed by a TRBC-specific oligonucleotide, was used to synthesize first-strand cDNA from all RNA. Following uracil-DNA glycosylase treatment, all cDNA underwent a first 18-cycle PCR with the universal primers M1SS and BC2_uni_R. Regarding the original processing steps: For normalization, 1 million high-quality reads were randomly selected from each sample, with every read carrying a distinct molecular identifier. Reads sharing molecular identifiers were discarded rather than binned into consensus sequences. MiTCR, run with a Q25 quality threshold and the strictest error-elimination algorithm, handled CDR3 identification, clonotype clustering and error correction. Lower-bound total TCR beta diversity was estimated with a nonparametric unseen species model using Euler transformation. In-frame beta chains were kept once TCRdb had trimmed the public reads at Q25 with fastp and called clones with MiXCR. A single entry per CDR3 protein holds the most common genes and DNA from its merged rows. The V and J calls come from TCRdb's annotation, not from the publication. This sample lists around 1,500,000 distinct CDR3 sequences; roughly 27% were detected once. The ten largest clones add up to approximately 7.7% of the sample.

The donors were roughly 40 Caucasian individuals from Russia, aged about 6 to 100 years, who were systemically healthy. Each donor gave roughly 9.5 milliliters of peripheral blood, collected into EDTA-treated Vacutainer tubes. Ficoll-Paque density-gradient centrifugation was used to isolate PBMCs, with at least 6.5 million per sample. Trizol reagent was used to extract total RNA from the PBMCs, yielding at least 6 micrograms per sample. For every donor, an aliquot of PBMCs went through flow cytometry to measure the percentages of naive CD45RAhigh/CD27high T cells. Its CDR3 holds 15 amino acids, cysteine through phenylalanine. Kept here is only the CDR3 DNA, which spans 45 bases and is read in frame from base 1. From a lookup of the germline V gene, CDR1 and CDR2 are SGDLS and YYNGEE. V is pared back by 0 bases and J by 5 bases, with 14 bases lying between the germline termini. Worth noting for this clonotype: What this receptor recognizes is not known. Base-call qualities are not available, and no considerably larger clone is one nucleotide away.

The sequence derives from a woman aged 25 to 39 in good health. What was sequenced was blood. The chain joins TRBV9 to TRBJ2-5; the D gene is possibly TRBD1 or TRBD2, each agreeing over 6 bases. The CDR3 has the sequence CASSVGGAMWETQYF. DNA sequence: TGTGCCAGCAGCGTAGGGGGGGCCATGTGGGAGACCCAGTACTTC.